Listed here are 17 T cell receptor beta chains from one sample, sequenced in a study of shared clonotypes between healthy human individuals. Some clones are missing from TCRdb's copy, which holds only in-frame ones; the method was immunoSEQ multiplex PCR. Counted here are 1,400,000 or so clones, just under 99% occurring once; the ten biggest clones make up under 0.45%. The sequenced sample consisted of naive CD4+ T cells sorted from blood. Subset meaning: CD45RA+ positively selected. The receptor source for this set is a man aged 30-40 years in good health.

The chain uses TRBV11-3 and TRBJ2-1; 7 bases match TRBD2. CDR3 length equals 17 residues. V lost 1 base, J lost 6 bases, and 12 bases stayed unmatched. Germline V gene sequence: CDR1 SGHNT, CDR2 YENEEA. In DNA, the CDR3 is TGTGCCAGCAGCTTAGCCCCACTAGCGACAATGAGCAATGAGCAGTTCTTC. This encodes CASSLAPLATMSNEQFF.

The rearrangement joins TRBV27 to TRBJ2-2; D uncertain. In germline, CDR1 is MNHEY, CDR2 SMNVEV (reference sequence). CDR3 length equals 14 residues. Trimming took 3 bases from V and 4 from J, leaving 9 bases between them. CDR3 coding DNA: TGTGCCAGCAGTTTGCGTGGGGTCACCGGGGAGCTGTTTTTT. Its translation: CASSLRGVTGELFF.

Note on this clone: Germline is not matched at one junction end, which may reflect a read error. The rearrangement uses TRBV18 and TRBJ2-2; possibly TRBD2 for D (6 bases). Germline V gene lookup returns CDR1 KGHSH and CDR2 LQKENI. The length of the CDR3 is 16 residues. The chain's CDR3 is CASSPLSGADTEELFF. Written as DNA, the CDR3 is TGTGCCAGCTCACCTCTGTCGGGAGCAGACACCGAGGAGCTGTTTTTT.

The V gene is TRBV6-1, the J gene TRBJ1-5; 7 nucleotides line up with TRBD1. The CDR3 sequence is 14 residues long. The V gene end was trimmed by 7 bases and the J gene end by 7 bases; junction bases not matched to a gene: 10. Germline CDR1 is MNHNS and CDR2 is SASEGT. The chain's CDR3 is CASTAVGGGQPQHF. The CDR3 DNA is TGTGCCAGCACCGCCGTAGGGGGCGGGCAGCCCCAGCATTTT.

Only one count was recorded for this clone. Here the CDR3 DNA reads TGTGCCAGTAGCCCCGGACAAGCAAACAATGAGCAGTTCTTC. It yields the protein CASSPGQANNEQFF. The rearrangement uses TRBV19 and TRBJ2-1, with D possibly matching TRBD1 (5 bases). Trimming removed 6 bases from V and 5 bases from J, with 14 bases in between. The CDR3 runs 14 residues. In germline, CDR1 is LNHDA, CDR2 SQIVND (reference sequence). The full variable domain, in which reference TRBV19 and TRBJ2-1 provide the parts outside the CDR3, is DGGITQSPKYLFRKEGQNVTLSCEQNLNHDAMYWYRQDPGQGLRLIYYSQIVNDFQKGDIAEGYSVSREKKESFPLTVTSAQKNPTAFYLCASSPGQANNEQFFGPGTRLTVL.

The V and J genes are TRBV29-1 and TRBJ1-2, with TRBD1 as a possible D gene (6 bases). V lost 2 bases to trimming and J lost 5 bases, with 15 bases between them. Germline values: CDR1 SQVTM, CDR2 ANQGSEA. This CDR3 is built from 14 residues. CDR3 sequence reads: CSVERRMGAYGYTF. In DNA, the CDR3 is TGCAGCGTTGAAAGACGGATGGGGGCTTATGGCTACACCTTC.

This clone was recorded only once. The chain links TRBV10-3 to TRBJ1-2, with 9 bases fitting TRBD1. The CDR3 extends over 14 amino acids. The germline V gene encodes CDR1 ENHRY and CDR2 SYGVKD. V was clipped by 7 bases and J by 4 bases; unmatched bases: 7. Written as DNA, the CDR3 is TGTGCCATCAACCGACAGGGGGGGGGCTATGGCTACACCTTC. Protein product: CAINRQGGGYGYTF.

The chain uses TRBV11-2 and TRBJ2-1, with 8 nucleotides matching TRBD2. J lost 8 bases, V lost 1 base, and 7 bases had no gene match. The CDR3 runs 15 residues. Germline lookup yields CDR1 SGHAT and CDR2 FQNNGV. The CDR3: CASSLGPAGVDEQFF. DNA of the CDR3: TGTGCCAGCAGCTTAGGTCCAGCGGGAGTTGATGAGCAGTTCTTC.

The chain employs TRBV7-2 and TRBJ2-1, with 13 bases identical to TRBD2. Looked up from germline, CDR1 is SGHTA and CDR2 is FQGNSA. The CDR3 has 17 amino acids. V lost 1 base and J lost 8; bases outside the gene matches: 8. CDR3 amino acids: CASSLGRTSGSLDEQFF. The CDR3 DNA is TGTGCCAGCAGCTTAGGTAGGACTAGCGGGAGTTTGGATGAGCAGTTCTTC.

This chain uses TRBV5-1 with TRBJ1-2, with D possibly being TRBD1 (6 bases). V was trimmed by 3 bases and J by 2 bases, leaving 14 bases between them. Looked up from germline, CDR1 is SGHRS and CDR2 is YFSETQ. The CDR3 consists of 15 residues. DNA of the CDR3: TGCGCCAGCAGCTGGGACACCGTTTTCAACTATGGCTACACCTTC. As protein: CASSWDTVFNYGYTF.

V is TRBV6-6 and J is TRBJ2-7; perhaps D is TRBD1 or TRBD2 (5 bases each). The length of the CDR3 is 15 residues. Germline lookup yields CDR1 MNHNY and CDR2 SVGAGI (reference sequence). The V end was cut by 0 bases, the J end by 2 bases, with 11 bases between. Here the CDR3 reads CASSYSKGPTYEQYF. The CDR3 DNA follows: TGTGCCAGCAGTTACTCGAAGGGACCAACCTACGAGCAGTACTTC.

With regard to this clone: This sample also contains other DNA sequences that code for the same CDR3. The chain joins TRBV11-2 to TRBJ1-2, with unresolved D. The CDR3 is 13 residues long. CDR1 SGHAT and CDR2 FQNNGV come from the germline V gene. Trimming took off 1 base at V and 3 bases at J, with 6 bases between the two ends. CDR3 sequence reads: CASSLGLDYGYTF. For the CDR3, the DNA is TGTGCCAGCAGCTTAGGGTTGGACTATGGCTACACCTTC.

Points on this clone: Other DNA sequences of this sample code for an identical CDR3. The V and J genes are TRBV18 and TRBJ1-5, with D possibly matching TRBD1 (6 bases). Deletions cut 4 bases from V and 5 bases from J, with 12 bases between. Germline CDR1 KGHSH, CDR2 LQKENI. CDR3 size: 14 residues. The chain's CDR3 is CASSLSGGDQPQHF. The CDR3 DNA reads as TGTGCCAGCTCACTGTCGGGGGGCGATCAGCCCCAGCATTTT.

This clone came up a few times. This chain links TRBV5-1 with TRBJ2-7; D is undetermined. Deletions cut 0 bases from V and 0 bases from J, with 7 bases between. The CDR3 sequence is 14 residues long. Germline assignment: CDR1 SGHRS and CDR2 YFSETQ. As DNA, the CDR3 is TGCGCCAGCAGCTTGGAGGCAGCCTCCTACGAGCAGTACTTC. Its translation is CASSLEAASYEQYF.

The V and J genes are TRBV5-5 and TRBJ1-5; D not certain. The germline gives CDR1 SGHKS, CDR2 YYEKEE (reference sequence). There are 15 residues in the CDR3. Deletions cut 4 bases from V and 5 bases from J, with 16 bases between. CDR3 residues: CASSLLQEGYQPQHF. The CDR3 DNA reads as TGTGCCAGCAGCCTCCTACAAGAGGGTTATCAGCCCCAGCATTTT.

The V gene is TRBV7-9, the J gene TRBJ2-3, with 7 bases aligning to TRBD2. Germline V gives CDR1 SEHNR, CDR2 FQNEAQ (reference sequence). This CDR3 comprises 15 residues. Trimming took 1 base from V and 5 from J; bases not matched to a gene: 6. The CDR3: CASSLEGGSVDTQYF. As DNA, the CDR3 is TGTGCCAGCAGCTTAGAAGGCGGGAGTGTAGATACGCAGTATTTT.

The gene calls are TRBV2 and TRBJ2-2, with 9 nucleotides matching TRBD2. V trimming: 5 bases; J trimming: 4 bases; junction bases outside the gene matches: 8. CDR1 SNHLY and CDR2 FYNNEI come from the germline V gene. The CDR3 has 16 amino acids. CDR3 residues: CASSQLTSGITGELFF. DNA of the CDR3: TGTGCCAGCAGTCAGTTGACTAGCGGAATCACCGGGGAGCTGTTTTTT.